The clone carrying this TCR beta chain was recorded only once. Its antigen is undetermined. Profiling relied on immunoSEQ multiplex PCR, and the TCRdb table lists in-frame clones only, not all of them. The sample holds 15,000 to 20,000 clones, approximately 91% seen once. The data were obtained in a study of T cell clonotyping in hematopoietic cell transplantation. Study-wide results and limits: Higher Inverse Simpson Index values in graft donor and pretransplant recipient predicted broader posttransplant TCR diversity.

Sequenced material: peripheral blood mononuclear cells. This clonotype originated in a man between 35 and 55 years old in good health. Some clones in this sample may be carry-over from other donors' samples.

The CDR3 is CASSKKPLSDRDYEQYF. The CDR3 region has the DNA TGTGCCAGCAGTAAAAAACCCCTATCTGACAGGGACTACGAGCAGTACTTC. The rearrangement links TRBV7-9 to TRBJ2-7; 7 bases are shared with TRBD1. CDR3 length: 17 amino acids. V dropped 6 bases and J dropped 3; count of bases not matched to a gene: 17. The germline V gene has CDR1 SEHNR and CDR2 FQNEAQ (reference sequence).